The 19 T cell receptor beta chains below were found in one sample sequenced in a study of blood T cells in healthy people across ages. Together with a sample-barcoded 5' primer, a J-beta primer mix was included in a second PCR lasting roughly 6 to 12 cycles. Using its own MiXCR run on the 5' RACE reads, TCRdb lists one record per CDR3 protein. This table has around 2 million distinct CDR3 sequences, about 39% appearing once. Sequenced material: blood. These receptors all come from a human donor in good health.

The chain joins TRBV15 to TRBJ1-5; a possible D gene is TRBD1 (6 bases). Germline V gene sequence: CDR1 LNHNV, CDR2 YYDKDF (reference sequence). This CDR3 is built from 21 residues. Trimming shortened V by 0 bases and J by 3 bases, and 27 bases separated the two germline ends. This chain's CDR3 is CATSRDLPGQLDTGNNQPQHF. The CDR3 DNA sequence: TGTGCCACCAGCAGAGATCTGCCGGGACAACTCGACACTGGGAACAATCAGCCCCAGCATTTT.

This chain uses TRBV20-1 with TRBJ1-2; 9 nucleotides match TRBD1. CDR3 length: 19 amino acids. Germline V gives CDR1 DFQATT, CDR2 SNEGSKA (reference sequence). V shed 2 bases and J 1 base; nucleotides not matched to a gene: 17. CDR3 sequence: CSARRGPGTGTNDNYGYTF. In DNA, the CDR3 is TGCAGTGCTAGAAGAGGTCCCGGGACAGGGACAAATGATAACTATGGCTACACCTTC.

This clonotype was counted a few times. This chain links TRBV2 with TRBJ1-5; 7 bases are shared with TRBD1. The ends lost 4 bases at V and 6 bases at J; junction bases unmatched: 6. This CDR3 comprises 14 residues. The germline CDR1 and CDR2 sequences are SNHLY and FYNNEI. The CDR3, as DNA: TGTGCCAGCAGTGGGGACAGTGTGTTTCAGCCCCAGCATTTT. It yields the protein CASSGDSVFQPQHF. Supplemented by reference TRBV2 and TRBJ1-5, the full variable domain reads EPEVTQTPSHQVTQMGQEVILRCVPISNHLYFYWYRQILGQKVEFLVSFYNNEISEKSEIFDDQFSVERPDGSNFTLKIRSTKLEDSAMYFCASSGDSVFQPQHFGDGTRLSIL.

The gene calls are TRBV28 and TRBJ2-1; TRBD1 or TRBD2 may be the D gene (6 bases each). The length of the CDR3 is 15 residues. Germline V gene lookup returns CDR1 MDHEN and CDR2 SYDVKM. V was trimmed by 8 bases and J by 7 bases, leaving 21 bases between them. The CDR3 sequence: CASSVLQGLLNEQFF. In DNA, the CDR3 is TGTGCCAGCTCCGTCTTACAGGGACTCCTTAATGAGCAGTTCTTC.

The V and J genes are TRBV7-2 and TRBJ1-4, with 9 positions matching TRBD1. With 5 bases clipped from V and 8 bases from J, the junction kept 9 bases outside the gene matches. The CDR3 is 15 residues long. Germline values: CDR1 SGHTA, CDR2 FQGNSA. The CDR3 nucleotides read TGTGCCAGCAGCACATGGACAGGGGAGTCAGAAAAACTGTTTTTT. Translating it yields CASSTWTGESEKLFF.

This clonotype was recorded many times. The genes are TRBV13 and TRBJ2-4; tentatively, D is TRBD2 (7 bases). Germline CDR1 reads PRHDT; CDR2 reads FYEKMQ (reference sequence). The CDR3 totals 15 residues. V was cut by 1 base and J by 4 bases, with 11 bases left in between. CDR3 loop: CASSLVGRGKNIQYF. The CDR3 nucleotides read TGTGCCAGCAGCTTAGTGGGGAGGGGGAAAAACATTCAGTACTTC.

This clonotype has just a few counts. This chain links TRBV15 with TRBJ1-1; D remains ambiguous. The CDR3 length is 13 residues. Germline V lookup: CDR1 LNHNV, CDR2 YYDKDF (reference sequence). V was trimmed by 1 base and J by 4 bases, leaving 7 bases between them. CDR3 nucleotides: TGTGCCACCAGCAGAGGGTCTTTCACTGAAGCTTTCTTT. It specifies CATSRGSFTEAFF.

This chain connects TRBV7-9 to TRBJ1-3; TRBD1 is a possible D gene (5 bases). The CDR3 contains 13 residues. V was shortened by 5 bases and J by 8 bases, with 13 bases between the two germline ends. Germline lookup yields CDR1 SEHNR and CDR2 FQNEAQ (reference sequence). This CDR3 is CASSRDPGHTIYF. The CDR3 DNA reads as TGTGCCAGCAGCCGGGACCCGGGCCACACCATATATTTT.

The chain links TRBV11-1 to TRBJ2-3; D not resolved. With 5 bases removed from V and 3 bases from J, the gap between germline ends came to 15 bases. Germline CDR1 SGHAT, CDR2 FQDESV (reference sequence). This CDR3 has 15 residues. As DNA, the CDR3 is TGTGCCAGCAGCGCGACGGGCCCTCGGACAGATACGCAGTATTTT. It specifies CASSATGPRTDTQYF.

This clonotype has a handful of counts. This rearrangement joins TRBV10-3 to TRBJ1-2; possibly TRBD1 for D (6 bases). This CDR3 spans 16 amino acids. Trimming took 5 bases from V and 8 from J, leaving 24 bases between them. From germline, CDR1 is ENHRY and CDR2 SYGVKD. This CDR3 is CAISSWGVTGASGYTF. The CDR3 nucleotides are TGTGCCATCAGTTCCTGGGGGGTGACGGGGGCGAGCGGCTACACCTTC.

The J gene is TRBJ2-7, the V gene TRBV25-1; D perhaps matches TRBD1 (6 bases). The CDR3 runs to 14 residues. The V and J ends lost 6 bases and 3 bases respectively, with 15 bases between them. CDR1 and CDR2 from the germline V gene are MGHDK and SYGVNS. This CDR3 reads CASRALDSFYEQYF. The DNA for the CDR3 is TGTGCCAGCAGGGCCTTGGACAGCTTCTACGAGCAGTACTTC.

This rearrangement joins TRBV14 to TRBJ1-6; 10 positions agree with TRBD1. V lost 5 bases and J lost 7; bases outside the gene matches: 5. There are 15 residues in the CDR3. CDR1 and CDR2 from the germline V gene are SGHDN and FVKESK. The CDR3 region has the DNA TGTGCCAGCAGCTCGAGGACAGGGGGGAATTCACCCCTCCACTTT. It yields the protein CASSSRTGGNSPLHF.

This clonotype has just a few counts. This rearrangement joins TRBV28 to TRBJ2-5; TRBD2 might be the D (5 bases). V lost 8 bases to trimming and J lost 4 bases, with 11 bases between them. The germline CDR1 and CDR2 sequences are MDHEN and SYDVKM. The CDR3 sequence is 12 residues long. The CDR3 sequence: CASEREPETQYF. CDR3 nucleotide sequence: TGTGCCAGCGAGAGGGAACCAGAGACCCAGTACTTC.

This clonotype was found a few times. The chain uses TRBV6-2 or TRBV6-3 and TRBJ1-1; no clear D. Germline V CDR1 and CDR2: MNHEY, SVGEGT. Trimming took 6 bases from V and 2 from J, leaving 16 bases between them. This CDR3 has 15 amino acids. The CDR3 DNA sequence: TGTGCCAGCAGCCACATCCGATCTTTAAACACTGAAGCTTTCTTT. It translates to CASSHIRSLNTEAFF.

This clonotype was seen only a few times. The rearrangement uses TRBV7-9 and TRBJ1-2, with 12 bases lining up with TRBD1. CDR1 and CDR2 (germline): SEHNR, FQNEAQ (reference sequence). This CDR3 has 14 residues. The J segment lost 6 bases and the V segment lost 8 bases, leaving 7 bases of the junction unmatched. In DNA, the CDR3 is TGTGCCAGCTCGAAGGGACAGGGGGCGAATGGCTACACCTTC. Translating gives CASSKGQGANGYTF. The whole variable domain, remainder taken from reference TRBV7-9 and TRBJ1-2, is DTGVSQNPRHKITKRGQNVTFRCDPISEHNRLYWYRQTLGQGPEFLTYFQNEAQLEKSRLLSDRFSAERPKGSFSTLEIQRTEQGDSAMYLCASSKGQGANGYTFGSGTRLTVV.

This rearrangement joins TRBV12-3 or TRBV12-4 to TRBJ2-1; D may be TRBD1 (6 bases). CDR3 length equals 15 residues. V shed 5 bases and J shed 2 bases, with 13 bases lying between them. The chain's CDR3 is CASSPSGQTYNEQFF. In DNA, the CDR3 is TGTGCCAGCAGTCCTTCCGGACAGACCTACAATGAGCAGTTCTTC.

In its sample, this clonotype was seen a few times. J is TRBJ2-5 and V is TRBV6-2 or TRBV6-3; possible D gene TRBD1, 6 bases. Germline V gives CDR1 MNHEY, CDR2 SVGEGT. Trimming cost V 7 bases and J 5 bases, with 14 bases left between them. The CDR3 extends over 13 amino acids. The CDR3 coding sequence is TGTGCCAGCATCCGAGGACAGCTGGAGACCCAGTACTTC. It is translated as CASIRGQLETQYF.

V and J are TRBV4-3 and TRBJ2-1; tentative D call: TRBD1 (6 bases). Deletions cut 0 bases from V and 7 bases from J, with 13 bases between. This CDR3 region has 15 residues. Germline CDR1 LGHNA, CDR2 YSLEER. Here the CDR3 reads CASSQDIGTKNEQFF. The CDR3 DNA follows: TGCGCCAGCAGCCAAGATATAGGGACAAAAAATGAGCAGTTCTTC.

The rearrangement links TRBV7-3 to TRBJ2-7; 12 nucleotides align to TRBD2. The CDR3 consists of 17 residues. Germline V lookup: CDR1 SGHTA, CDR2 FQGTGA. Trimming cost V 4 bases and J 2 bases; bases outside gene matches: 9. CDR3 residues: CASSSSESSGGAYEQYF. The CDR3 DNA follows: TGTGCCAGCAGCTCCAGTGAATCTAGCGGGGGGGCCTACGAGCAGTACTTC.